This T cell receptor beta chain originates from a study of blood T cell repertoires in COVID-19. Background on the study: Nucleic acid was either cDNA or gDNA, and it came from T cells, B-cell-depleted T cells, or PBMCs.

Trimming stripped 6 bases from V and 0 bases from J, with 14 bases between. This CDR3 is 16 amino acids long. Germline-derived CDR1 and CDR2 are MDHEN and SYDVKM. A COVID-19 case was met by exposed participants within 2 weeks before study entry. Source study methods: It was from reference gene primer amplification that nucleated cell counts were estimated. Sequenced by immunoSEQ multiplex PCR; TCRdb stores in-frame clones only, minus some. The V and J calls and the clone size are those of that table, but D and trimming were determined from the DNA. This table holds around 340,000 clones, around nine tenths found once.

The sample was PBMCs or T cells enriched from blood (not recorded which). This clonotype originated in a woman aged 25 to 39 who had been exposed to COVID-19. The chain carries TRBV28 and TRBJ2-2; a weak D match, TRBD2 (5 bases). CDR3 residues: CASRSRSGTNTGELFF. In DNA form, the CDR3 reads TGTGCCAGCAGGTCCCGGTCGGGAACGAACACCGGGGAGCTGTTTTTT. Together with reference TRBV28 and TRBJ2-2, the CDR3 gives the full variable domain: DVKVTQSSRYLVKRTGEKVFLECVQDMDHENMFWYRQDPGLGLRLIYFSYDVKMKEKGDIPEGYSVSREKKERFSLILESASTNQTSMYLCASRSRSGTNTGELFFGEGSRLTVL.